A single sample is the source of the 2 T cell receptor beta chains below, sequenced in a study of cytomegalovirus exposure and HLA in healthy donors. Use of 60 Vbeta and 13 Jbeta primers characterized the PCR. Clones were sequenced by immunoSEQ multiplex PCR, and TCRdb holds only the in-frame ones, with some missing. The sample holds some 170,000 clones, 70% to 80% seen once. Sequences were obtained from PBMCs. These receptors originate from a woman aged 60 to 75 in good health and CMV-seropositive.

The chain joins TRBV9 to TRBJ1-1; 10 positions match TRBD1. J was trimmed by 1 base and V by 4 bases; bases with no gene match: 7. Per germline, CDR1 SGDLS and CDR2 YYNGEE. The CDR3 is 16 amino acids. The CDR3 sequence: CASSYGGDRGNTEAFF. In nucleotides, the CDR3 is TGTGCCAGCAGCTATGGGGGGGACAGGGGGAACACTGAAGCTTTCTTT.

J is TRBJ2-7 and V is TRBV27; D gene unclear. The CDR3 has 15 residues. Germline CDR1 MNHEY, CDR2 SMNVEV (reference sequence). V shed 7 bases and J shed 1 base, with 17 bases lying between them. The CDR3 sequence: CASKFMGAKSYEQYF. CDR3 DNA: TGTGCCAGCAAGTTTATGGGCGCCAAGTCCTACGAGCAGTACTTC.